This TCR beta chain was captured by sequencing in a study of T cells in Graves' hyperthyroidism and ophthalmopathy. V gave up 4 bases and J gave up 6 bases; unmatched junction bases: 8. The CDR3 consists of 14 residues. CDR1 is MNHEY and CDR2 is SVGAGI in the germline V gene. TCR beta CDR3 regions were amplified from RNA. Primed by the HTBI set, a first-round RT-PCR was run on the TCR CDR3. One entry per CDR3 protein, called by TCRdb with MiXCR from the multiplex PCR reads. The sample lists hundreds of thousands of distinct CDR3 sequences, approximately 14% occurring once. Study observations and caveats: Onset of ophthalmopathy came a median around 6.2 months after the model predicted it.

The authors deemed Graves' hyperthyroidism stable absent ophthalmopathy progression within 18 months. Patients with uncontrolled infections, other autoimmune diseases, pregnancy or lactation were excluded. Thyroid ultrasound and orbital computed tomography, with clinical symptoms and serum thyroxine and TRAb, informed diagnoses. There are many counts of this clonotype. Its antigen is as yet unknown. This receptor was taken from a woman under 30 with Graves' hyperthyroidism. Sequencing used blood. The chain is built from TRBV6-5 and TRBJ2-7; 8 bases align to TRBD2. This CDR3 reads CASSFSREVPEQYF. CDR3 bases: TGTGCCAGCAGTTTCTCGCGGGAGGTCCCCGAGCAGTACTTC.